This T cell receptor (beta chain) was recovered during a study of tumor and adjacent non-tumor tissue in lung cancer. Study results and caveats: In normal lung, the top 100 clones were significantly more dominant than in tumor.

This sample's RNA came from whole unsorted tissue. In its sample, this clonotype was seen a few times. Antigen: not known. Three rounds of nested PCR, following a modified ARM-PCR protocol, produced the TCRbeta library. TCRdb processed the multiplex PCR reads anew with MiXCR; each CDR3 protein has one entry. The repertoire holds tens of thousands of distinct CDR3 sequences, with almost 60% as singletons. This receptor was taken from a man over 45 with non-small cell lung cancer. Sequences were obtained from lung tumor tissue.

CDR3 nucleotides: TGTGCCAGCAGCTTAGGAGAAGGCGAGCAGTACTTC. Translated, it gives CASSLGEGEQYF. This rearrangement joins TRBV13 to TRBJ2-7; D gene uncertain. CDR3 length equals 12 residues. Trimming cost V 0 bases and J 6 bases, with 6 bases left between them. Germline V gives CDR1 PRHDT, CDR2 FYEKMQ (reference sequence). The variable domain in full, with the rest retrieved from reference TRBV13 and TRBJ2-7, is AAGVIQSPRHLIKEKRETATLKCYPIPRHDTVYWYQQGPGQDPQFLISFYEKMQSDKGSIPDRFSAQQFSDYHSELNMSSLELGDSALYFCASSLGEGEQYFGPGTRLTVT.